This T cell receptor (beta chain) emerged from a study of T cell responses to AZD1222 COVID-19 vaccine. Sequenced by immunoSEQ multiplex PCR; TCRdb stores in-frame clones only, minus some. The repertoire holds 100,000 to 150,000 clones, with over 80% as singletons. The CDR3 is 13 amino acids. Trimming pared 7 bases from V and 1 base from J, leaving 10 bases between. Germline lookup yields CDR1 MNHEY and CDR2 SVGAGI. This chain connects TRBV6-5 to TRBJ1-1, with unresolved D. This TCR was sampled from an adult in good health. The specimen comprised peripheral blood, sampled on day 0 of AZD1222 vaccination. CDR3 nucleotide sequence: TGTGCCAGCAAAAATGGCCGGAACACTGAAGCTTTCTTT. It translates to CASKNGRNTEAFF.